These 4 T cell receptor beta chains were all obtained from the same sample, sequenced in a study of T cells in localized non-small cell lung cancer. Libraries were prepared by immunoSEQ multiplex PCR; TCRdb keeps only in-frame clonotypes and omits some of them. Of tens of thousands of clones in the sample, roughly 90% are singletons; the top ten hold 2.6%. The input for sequencing was peripheral blood, taken before any cancer treatment. All receptors come from a female donor aged 60 or older with stage I squamous cell lung carcinoma.

This chain links TRBV9 with TRBJ2-1; 13 bases line up with TRBD2. This CDR3 is 15 amino acids long. Germline CDR1 SGDLS, CDR2 YYNGEE. Trimming took 0 bases from V and 10 from J; bases not matched to a gene: 4. CDR3 coding DNA: TGTGCCAGCAGCGTAGGGACTAGCGGGAGAGGGGAGCAGTTCTTC. It specifies CASSVGTSGRGEQFF.

This clone came up a few times. The chain has TRBV19 and TRBJ1-1; D is unclear. The germline V gene encodes CDR1 LNHDA and CDR2 SQIVND (reference sequence). Deletions cut 2 bases from V and 1 base from J, with 11 bases between. This CDR3 contains 15 residues. CDR3 sequence reads: CASSIRPTTNTEAFF. The CDR3 nucleotides are TGTGCCAGTAGTATAAGGCCGACGACGAACACTGAAGCTTTCTTT.

The chain is built from TRBV5-5 and TRBJ1-2, with D perhaps TRBD1 (5 bases). The germline CDR1 and CDR2 sequences are SGHKS and YYEKEE (reference sequence). CDR3 size: 16 residues. Trimming pared 7 bases from V and 5 bases from J, leaving 24 bases between. The CDR3 loop is CASAGGQGVVNYGYTF. The CDR3 DNA reads as TGTGCCAGCGCCGGAGGGCAGGGTGTAGTGAATTATGGCTACACCTTC.

Concerning this clone: The sample carries other DNA sequences with the same CDR3. The chain combines TRBV19 with TRBJ2-3; 15 positions agree with TRBD2. The CDR3 contains 16 residues. The V gene's germline CDR1 is LNHDA and CDR2 SQIVND (reference sequence). Trimming at V came to 4 bases and at J to 7 bases, leaving 6 bases not matched to a gene. In DNA form, the CDR3 reads TGTGCCAGTAGTAGCCGGACTAGCGGGAGGGATAATACGCAGTATTTT. Translated: CASSSRTSGRDNTQYF. The full variable domain, in which reference TRBV19 and TRBJ2-3 provide the parts outside the CDR3, is DGGITQSPKYLFRKEGQNVTLSCEQNLNHDAMYWYRQDPGQGLRLIYYSQIVNDFQKGDIAEGYSVSREKKESFPLTVTSAQKNPTAFYLCASSSRTSGRDNTQYFGPGTRLTVL.